The TCR beta chain described here comes from a study of T-cell memory formation after mild COVID-19. Study-level points and caveats: Pre-infection memory already had some responding clones, implying cross-reactive memory joined. Chiefly within CM and EM were the contracting CD4+ clones; CD8+ ones were within EMRA. Balance between CD4 and CD8 was seen in clones contracting day 15 to 85, and a CD4+ lean was seen in later expanders.

The table lists this clonotype with a few counts. Its antigen is not known. The junction had 8 bases not matched to a gene; V was cut back by 4 bases and J by 0 bases. CDR1 is SGHRS, CDR2 YFSETQ, per germline. The CDR3 consists of 16 residues. TCR alpha and TCR beta cDNA libraries with sample barcodes and UMIs came from 5'RACE using constant-segment primers. Each CDR3 protein gets one entry after TCRdb re-called the 5' RACE reads with MiXCR. The data show approximately 150,000 distinct CDR3 sequences, under 15% seen once. The gene calls are TRBV5-1 and TRBJ2-5; 8 bases match TRBD1. The TCR sequence derives from a man between 18 and 35 years old who had mild COVID-19 (a few samples of this study predate the infection). Cell type and time point are not known. What was sequenced was PBMCs or a T cell subset sorted from them (not recorded which). In DNA, the CDR3 is TGCGCCAGCAGCAAAGGACAGGGTAGCCACCAAGAGACCCAGTACTTC. This encodes CASSKGQGSHQETQYF.